Below are 5 T cell receptor beta chains sequenced from a single sample in a study of blood T cell repertoires in COVID-19 (dated by TCRdb to the early 2020s). The library was made by the immunoSEQ multiplex PCR assay. TCRdb took over this immuneACCESS table, retaining in-frame rearrangements with V and J assigned. Such tables are incomplete; in checked studies, under half of the missing clones stem from an unresolved V gene, and the remainder is unexplained. The sample yields some 270,000 clones; roughly 84% were counted once. 0.87% of the sample is in the top ten clones. Specimen: peripheral blood. These receptors were taken from a human donor with COVID-19, enrolled during active disease. The donor label of this sample is uncertain.

This chain connects TRBV7-2 to TRBJ2-5; TRBD2 matches at 10 bases. Germline trimming cut 2 bases from V and 5 bases from J; bases unmatched to any gene: 11. The CDR3 runs to 17 residues. The germline CDR1 and CDR2 sequences are SGHTA and FQGNSA. In nucleotides, the CDR3 is TGTGCCAGCAGCTTATTGGGGCCGGGGACTAGCGAGGAGACCCAGTACTTC. Protein: CASSLLGPGTSEETQYF.

The chain combines TRBV19 with TRBJ1-4, with 7 bases lining up with TRBD1. This CDR3 region has 15 residues. The germline gives CDR1 LNHDA, CDR2 SQIVND (reference sequence). The ends lost 6 bases at V and 12 bases at J; junction bases unmatched: 16. The CDR3 protein is CASSQPSRDSRELFF. CDR3 DNA: TGTGCCAGTAGCCAACCCTCGAGGGACAGTAGGGAACTGTTTTTT.

The J gene is TRBJ1-4, the V gene TRBV7-3; 10 bases match TRBD1. CDR3 size: 13 residues. The germline gives CDR1 SGHTA, CDR2 FQGTGA. V was pared by 4 bases and J by 7 bases, with 0 bases of the junction left unmatched. This CDR3 reads CASSWTGGEKLFF. CDR3 DNA: TGTGCCAGCAGCTGGACAGGGGGTGAAAAACTGTTTTTT.

The V gene is TRBV11-2, the J gene TRBJ2-1; 11 bases fit TRBD2. V gave up 1 base and J gave up 8 bases; unmatched junction bases: 10. Looked up from germline, CDR1 is SGHAT and CDR2 is FQNNGV. The CDR3 is 17 amino acids. The CDR3 DNA follows: TGTGCCAGCAGCTTAGGGGGGGCTAGCGGGAGGATAGATGAGCAGTTCTTC. The encoded protein is CASSLGGASGRIDEQFF.

The table lists this clone with a count of one. V is TRBV2 and J is TRBJ1-3, with D possibly TRBD1 on 5 matching bases. Per the germline V gene, CDR1 is SNHLY and CDR2 is FYNNEI. V lost 6 bases and J lost 7, with 19 bases in between. The CDR3 is 15 residues long. The CDR3 loop reads CASRDPVYGGNTIYF. In DNA form, the CDR3 reads TGTGCCAGCAGAGACCCGGTCTACGGGGGGAACACCATATATTTT.